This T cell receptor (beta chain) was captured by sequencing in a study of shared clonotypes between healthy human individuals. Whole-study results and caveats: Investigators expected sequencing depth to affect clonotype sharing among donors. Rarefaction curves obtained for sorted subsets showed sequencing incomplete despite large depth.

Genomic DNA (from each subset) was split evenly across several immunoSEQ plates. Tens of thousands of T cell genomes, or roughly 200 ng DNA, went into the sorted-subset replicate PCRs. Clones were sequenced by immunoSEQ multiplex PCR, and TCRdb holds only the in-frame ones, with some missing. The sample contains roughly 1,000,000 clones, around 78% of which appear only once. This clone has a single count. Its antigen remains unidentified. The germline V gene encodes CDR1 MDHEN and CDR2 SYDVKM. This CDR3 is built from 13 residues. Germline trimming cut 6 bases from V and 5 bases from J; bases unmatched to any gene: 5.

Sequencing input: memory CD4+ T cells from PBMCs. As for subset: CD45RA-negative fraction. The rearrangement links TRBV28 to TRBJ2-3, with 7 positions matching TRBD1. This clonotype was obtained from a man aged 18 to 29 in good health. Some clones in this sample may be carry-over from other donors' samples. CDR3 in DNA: TGTGCCAGCAGAAAACAGGGGATAGATACGCAGTATTTT. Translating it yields CASRKQGIDTQYF. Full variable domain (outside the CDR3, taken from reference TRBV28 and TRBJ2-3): DVKVTQSSRYLVKRTGEKVFLECVQDMDHENMFWYRQDPGLGLRLIYFSYDVKMKEKGDIPEGYSVSREKKERFSLILESASTNQTSMYLCASRKQGIDTQYFGPGTRLTVL.